This TCR beta chain was recovered during a study of blood T cells in healthy people across ages. For the second PCR, which ran for roughly 7 to 11 cycles, a sample-barcoded 5' primer and a J-beta primer mix were used. From the 5' RACE reads, TCRdb called clonotypes with MiXCR, one entry per CDR3 protein. Of approximately 770,000 distinct CDR3 sequences in the sample, roughly 50% were seen once. Germline V lookup: CDR1 SGDLS, CDR2 YYNGEE. The CDR3 has 15 residues. The ends were cut back, 2 bases at V and 3 bases at J, with 13 bases in the middle. The receptor was derived from a man younger than 40 in good health. The genes are TRBV9 and TRBJ2-3; TRBD1 might be the D (6 bases). Sample: blood. The CDR3 is CASSVGTSRTDTQYF. The CDR3 bases are TGTGCCAGCAGCGTGGGGACATCGAGGACAGATACGCAGTATTTT.